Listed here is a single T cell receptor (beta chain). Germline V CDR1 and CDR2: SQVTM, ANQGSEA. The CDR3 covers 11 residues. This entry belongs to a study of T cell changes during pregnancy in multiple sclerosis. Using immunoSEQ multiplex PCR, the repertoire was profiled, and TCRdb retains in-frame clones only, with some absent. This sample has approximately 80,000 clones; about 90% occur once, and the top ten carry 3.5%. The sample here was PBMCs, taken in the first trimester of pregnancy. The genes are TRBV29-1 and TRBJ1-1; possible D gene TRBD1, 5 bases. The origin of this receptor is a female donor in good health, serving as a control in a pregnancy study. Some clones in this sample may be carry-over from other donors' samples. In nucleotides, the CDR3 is TGCAGTGGACGATGGGGGGATGAAGCTTTCTTT. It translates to CSGRWGDEAFF.